A single sample is the source of the 27 T cell receptor beta chains below, sequenced in a study of neurological immune-mediated disorders. TCRdb processed the 5' RACE reads anew with MiXCR; each CDR3 protein has one entry. Among some 56,000 distinct CDR3 sequences listed, 3% to 4.5% were seen once. Sample: PBMCs. The source is a man aged 60-69 years with multiple sclerosis.

This clonotype came up many times. The V and J genes are TRBV29-1 and TRBJ2-3; D is perhaps TRBD1 (7 bases). The CDR3 runs to 14 residues. Germline values: CDR1 SQVTM, CDR2 ANQGSEA. V was shortened by 7 bases and J by 2 bases, with 16 bases between the two germline ends. The CDR3 DNA follows: TGCAGCGCTAACGCGGGACAGATCACAGATACGCAGTATTTT. Translated, it gives CSANAGQITDTQYF.

There are many counts of this clonotype. This sequence joins TRBV6-5 and TRBJ1-5; D remains unclear. V was trimmed by 2 bases and J by 7 bases, leaving 12 bases between them. The CDR3 covers 14 residues. Germline-derived CDR1 and CDR2 are MNHEY and SVGAGI. The CDR3 region is CASSYSGLRQPQHF. Here the CDR3 DNA reads TGTGCCAGCAGTTACAGCGGACTGAGGCAGCCCCAGCATTTT.

Many counts were recorded for this clonotype. V is TRBV3-1 and J is TRBJ2-7; TRBD1 matches 9 bases. CDR1 LGHDT and CDR2 YNNKEL come from the germline V gene (reference sequence). The CDR3 is made up of 14 amino acids. Losses at the gene ends were 2 bases for V and 4 bases for J; bases not matched to a gene: 3. The CDR3 here is CASSQWDRDYEQYF. The CDR3 DNA sequence: TGTGCCAGCAGCCAATGGGACAGGGATTACGAGCAGTACTTC.

This clonotype was counted many times. The chain employs TRBV9 and TRBJ1-5; TRBD1 is a possible D gene (5 bases). CDR1 and CDR2 (germline): SGDLS, YYNGEE. V lost 0 bases and J 2 bases, leaving 9 bases between the germline ends. This CDR3 spans 15 amino acids. The CDR3 region is CASSVGPTGNQPQHF. As DNA, the CDR3 is TGTGCCAGCAGCGTAGGCCCGACAGGCAATCAGCCCCAGCATTTT.

This clonotype has at least ten counts. The chain has TRBV12-3 or TRBV12-4 and TRBJ1-6; D is possibly TRBD1 (5 bases). The CDR3 runs to 14 residues. Trimming removed 5 bases at V and 9 bases at J, with 14 bases between. This CDR3 is CASSTGTGSSPLHF. The DNA for the CDR3 is TGTGCCAGCAGTACCGGGACGGGCAGTTCACCCCTCCACTTT.

J is TRBJ1-1 and V is TRBV20-1, with D uncertain. The V and J ends lost 7 bases and 7 bases respectively, with 19 bases between them. The V gene's germline CDR1 is DFQATT and CDR2 SNEGSKA (reference sequence). This CDR3 is built from 13 residues. CDR3 in DNA: TGCAGTGATGACTCCAAAGCAATTTTTGAAGCTTTCTTT. Its protein is CSDDSKAIFEAFF.

This clonotype was seen more than once but under ten times. A read error may produce the germline difference seen at one junction end. This chain uses TRBV12-3 or TRBV12-4 with TRBJ2-4; maybe TRBD2 (5 bases). The CDR3 is made up of 17 amino acids. CDR3 protein: CASSLRREWDAKKIQYF. The CDR3 coding sequence is TGTGCCAGCAGTTTACGAAGGGAGTGGGATGCCAAAAAAATTCAGTACTTC.

This clonotype was detected ten times or more. The chain couples TRBV5-1 to TRBJ2-2, with D hard to call. Germline CDR1 SGHRS, CDR2 YFSETQ. The CDR3 loop spans 12 amino acids. Trimming pared 4 bases from V and 4 bases from J, leaving 5 bases between. CDR3 in DNA: TGCGCCAGCAGCAGAAGCACCGGGGAGCTGTTTTTT. Its translation: CASSRSTGELFF.

This clonotype was detected many times. V usage is TRBV20-1 and J usage is TRBJ2-7; D could derive from TRBD1 or TRBD2 (5 bases each). Germline V CDR1 and CDR2: DFQATT, SNEGSKA (reference sequence). The CDR3 totals 15 residues. Trimming stripped 6 bases from V and 0 bases from J, with 18 bases between. The CDR3 sequence: CSAPPRGRSSYEQYF. CDR3 DNA sequence: TGCAGTGCGCCTCCGAGGGGAAGGAGCTCCTACGAGCAGTACTTC.

This clonotype was counted at least ten times. The chain couples TRBV20-1 to TRBJ2-1; perhaps D is TRBD1 or TRBD2 (5 bases each). V was shortened by 6 bases and J by 4 bases, with 22 bases between the two germline ends. CDR1 is DFQATT, CDR2 SNEGSKA, per germline (reference sequence). CDR3 length: 16 residues. The CDR3 region is CSASPRVRGKYNEQFF. CDR3 sequence (DNA): TGCAGTGCCTCCCCTCGGGTCCGGGGCAAATACAATGAGCAGTTCTTC.

The table lists this clonotype with many counts. Possible read error: a much larger clone is one base away. The chain joins TRBV7-9 to TRBJ1-1; the D is unclear. The CDR3 extends over 11 amino acids. Looked up from germline, CDR1 is SEHNR and CDR2 is FQNEAQ (reference sequence). V lost 3 bases to trimming and J lost 12 bases, with 11 bases between them. CDR3 in amino acids: CASSLWDKTFF. Here the CDR3 DNA reads TGTGCCAGCAGCTTGTGGGATAAAACTTTCTTT.

In its sample, this clonotype was seen many times. Given a much more abundant clone one base away, this may be a read error. This sequence joins TRBV20-1 and TRBJ1-5; D not certain. Trimming cost V 4 bases and J 4 bases, with 8 bases left between them. There are 12 residues in the CDR3. CDR1 is DFQATT and CDR2 is SNEGSKA in the germline V gene (reference sequence). The CDR3 bases are TGCAGTGCTACCACTAGAAATCAGCCCCAGCATTTT. Translated: CSATTRNQPQHF.

This clonotype showed up many times. This sequence joins TRBV5-1 and TRBJ1-2, with TRBD1 as a possible D gene (5 bases). The CDR3 consists of 14 residues. Germline lookup yields CDR1 SGHRS and CDR2 YFSETQ. V was clipped by 0 bases and J by 7 bases, with 13 bases between them. This CDR3 is CASSLVGDSSGYTF. As DNA, the CDR3 is TGCGCCAGCAGCTTGGTAGGGGATTCATCTGGCTACACCTTC.

This clonotype was found many times. The chain uses TRBV7-9 and TRBJ1-1; 8 bases agree with TRBD1. There are 16 residues in the CDR3. Germline assignment: CDR1 SEHNR and CDR2 FQNEAQ (reference sequence). Unmatched junction bases numbered 12, after V lost 6 bases and J lost 3 bases. The CDR3 protein is CASRPTQGVGDTEAFF. Here the CDR3 DNA reads TGTGCCAGCAGGCCGACACAGGGGGTAGGGGACACTGAAGCTTTCTTT.

This clonotype was detected ten times or more. This chain joins TRBV7-8 and TRBJ2-7; D is uncertain. Trimming cost V 1 base and J 3 bases, with 4 bases left between them. Germline CDR1 is SGHVS and CDR2 is FQNEAQ. The CDR3 totals 12 residues. The CDR3 sequence: CASSLVVYEQYF. The CDR3 region has the DNA TGTGCCAGCAGCTTAGTAGTCTACGAGCAGTACTTC.

This clonotype was seen at least ten times. The chain uses TRBV20-1 and TRBJ2-7; TRBD2 agrees at 9 bases. The germline V gene encodes CDR1 DFQATT and CDR2 SNEGSKA (reference sequence). This CDR3 has 16 amino acids. J lost 12 bases, V lost 0 bases, and 18 bases had no gene match. CDR3 DNA: TGCAGTGCTAGAGATGTCCTAGCGGGATCGTTCGGCGGTTCGTACTTC. Its translation: CSARDVLAGSFGGSYF.

This clonotype was observed at least ten times. The V call is TRBV7-8, the J call TRBJ1-2; TRBD1 matches at 8 bases. V was pared by 2 bases and J by 3 bases, with 5 bases of the junction left unmatched. CDR3 length equals 15 residues. The V gene's germline CDR1 is SGHVS and CDR2 FQNEAQ. CDR3 in DNA: TGTGCCAGCAGCTTATCCAGGGGGCAAGACTATGGCTACACCTTC. Protein product: CASSLSRGQDYGYTF.

This clonotype was counted between two and nine times. The gene calls are TRBV7-9 and TRBJ2-1; D gene ambiguous. Trimming stripped 4 bases from V and 15 bases from J, with 22 bases between. The CDR3 loop spans 14 amino acids. Germline V CDR1 and CDR2: SEHNR, FQNEAQ (reference sequence). The CDR3 region is CASSSAWVQNPGFF. The CDR3 DNA follows: TGTGCCAGCAGCTCTGCTTGGGTCCAGAATCCGGGGTTCTTC.

This clonotype came up many times. The genes are TRBV29-1 and TRBJ1-1; D not resolved. The CDR3 spans 12 residues. Germline V CDR1 and CDR2: SQVTM, ANQGSEA. Trimming pared 7 bases from V and 4 bases from J, leaving 13 bases between. This CDR3 reads CSAGGWGTEAFF. In DNA form, the CDR3 reads TGCAGCGCCGGTGGCTGGGGCACTGAAGCTTTCTTT.

This clonotype has a count of ten or more. The chain uses TRBV5-1 and TRBJ2-1; D may be TRBD2 (5 bases). CDR3 length equals 15 residues. The germline gives CDR1 SGHRS, CDR2 YFSETQ. V was clipped by 6 bases and J by 12 bases, with 25 bases between them. CDR3 nucleotides: TGCGCCAGCACAAGCGGAAAACGTGCGAGTGTTGGGCAGTTCTTC. It yields the protein CASTSGKRASVGQFF. The variable domain in full, with the rest retrieved from reference TRBV5-1 and TRBJ2-1, is KAGVTQTPRYLIKTRGQQVTLSCSPISGHRSVSWYQQTPGQGLQFLFEYFSETQRNKGNFPGRFSGRQFSNSRSEMNVSTLELGDSALYLCASTSGKRASVGQFFGPGTRLTVL.

This clonotype was recorded many times. CDR3 region: CASSWQGRVNSPLHF. CDR3 DNA sequence: TGTGCCAGCAGTTGGCAGGGGCGTGTAAATTCACCCCTCCACTTT. The rearrangement joins TRBV27 to TRBJ1-6; a possible D gene is TRBD1 (6 bases). CDR1 and CDR2 (germline): MNHEY, SMNVEV (reference sequence). The CDR3 covers 15 residues. Trimming cost V 4 bases and J 7 bases, with 14 bases left between them.

This clonotype was seen many times. The chain links TRBV6-1 to TRBJ2-7, with 7 bases aligning to TRBD2. Unmatched junction bases numbered 10, after V lost 6 bases and J lost 2 bases. Germline loops: CDR1 MNHNS, CDR2 SASEGT. The CDR3 has 15 residues. CDR3 coding DNA: TGTGCCAGCAGCGAAACCGGGACTAAAGCCTACGAGCAGTACTTC. It encodes CASSETGTKAYEQYF.

This chain joins TRBV5-1 and TRBJ2-1; 7 positions agree with TRBD2. After removal of 7 bases from V and 0 bases from J, the junction contained 10 bases not matched to a gene. The CDR3 is made up of 16 amino acids. In germline, CDR1 is SGHRS, CDR2 YFSETQ. The CDR3 sequence: CASRASGRGSYNEQFF. The CDR3 nucleotides are TGCGCCAGCCGAGCCTCAGGGAGGGGCTCCTACAATGAGCAGTTCTTC.

This clonotype has ten or more counts. The chain combines TRBV20-1 with TRBJ2-5, with TRBD2 identical over 8 bases. V lost 6 bases, J lost 5 bases, and 14 bases stayed unmatched. The CDR3 totals 15 residues. Germline assignment: CDR1 DFQATT and CDR2 SNEGSKA (reference sequence). The CDR3 DNA reads as TGCAGTGCCCGACCACGACTAGCGTTAGGGGAGACCCAGTACTTC. It specifies CSARPRLALGETQYF.

This clonotype was seen repeatedly, ten times or more. The gene calls are TRBV5-5 and TRBJ1-3; D unresolved. The CDR3 has 17 residues. CDR1 is SGHKS and CDR2 is YYEKEE in the germline V gene (reference sequence). V lost 1 base and J lost 0, with 14 bases in between. DNA of the CDR3: TGTGCCAGCAGCTTGTCACTCTCGCTCCTCTCTGGAAACACCATATATTTT. As protein: CASSLSLSLLSGNTIYF.

This clonotype was recorded at least ten times. The chain couples TRBV20-1 to TRBJ2-2; either TRBD1 or TRBD2 may supply D (5 bases each). Germline V CDR1 and CDR2: DFQATT, SNEGSKA (reference sequence). The V end was cut by 6 bases, the J end by 2 bases, with 16 bases between. There are 15 residues in the CDR3. The CDR3 reads CSAGAGTINTGELFF. In DNA, the CDR3 is TGCAGTGCCGGCGCCGGGACGATCAACACCGGGGAGCTGTTTTTT.

Concerning this clonotype: An end of the junction does not agree with germline; a read error may underlie this. This sequence joins TRBV10-3 and TRBJ1-2; tentatively, D is TRBD1 (6 bases). The germline V gene encodes CDR1 ENHRY and CDR2 SYGVKD. This CDR3 comprises 12 residues. The CDR3 here is CDIQEQGYGYTF. DNA of the CDR3: TGTGACATCCAGGAACAGGGATATGGCTACACCTTC.